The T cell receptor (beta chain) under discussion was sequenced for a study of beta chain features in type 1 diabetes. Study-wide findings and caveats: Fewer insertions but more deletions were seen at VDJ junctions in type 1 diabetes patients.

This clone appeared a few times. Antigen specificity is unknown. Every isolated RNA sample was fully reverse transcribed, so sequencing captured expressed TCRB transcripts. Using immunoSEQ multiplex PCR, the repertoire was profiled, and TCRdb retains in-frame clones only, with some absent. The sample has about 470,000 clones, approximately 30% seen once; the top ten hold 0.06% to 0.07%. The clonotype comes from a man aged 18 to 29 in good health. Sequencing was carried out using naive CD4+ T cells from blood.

CDR3 in DNA: TGTGCCTGGAGTTCGAGCTTCTACAATGAGCAGTTCTTC. It yields the protein CAWSSSFYNEQFF. This chain links TRBV30 with TRBJ2-1, with D uncertain. The CDR3 consists of 13 residues. Germline V CDR1 and CDR2: GTSNPN, SVGIG (reference sequence). V lost 2 bases and J lost 3, with 8 bases in between.